This T cell receptor beta chain was retrieved from a study of blood T cell repertoires in COVID-19. This CDR3 is 20 amino acids long. Data came from immunoSEQ multiplex PCR; TCRdb stores just in-frame clones and leaves some out. This sample has 280,000 or so clones; roughly 87% occur once, and the top ten carry approximately 12%. Sequencing input: peripheral blood. The rearrangement joins TRBV21-1 to TRBJ2-5; the D call of TRBD2 is as the table states it, not checked on the DNA. TRBV21-1 is classified as a pseudogene. This TCR was sampled from a human donor in a cohort sampled during active COVID-19. The DNA of the CDR3 is TGTGCCAGCAGCGGCCCTAAGGTCCTAGCGGGAGGGCCGTGCCAAGAGACCCAGTACTTC. This translates into CASSGPKVLAGGPCQETQYF.